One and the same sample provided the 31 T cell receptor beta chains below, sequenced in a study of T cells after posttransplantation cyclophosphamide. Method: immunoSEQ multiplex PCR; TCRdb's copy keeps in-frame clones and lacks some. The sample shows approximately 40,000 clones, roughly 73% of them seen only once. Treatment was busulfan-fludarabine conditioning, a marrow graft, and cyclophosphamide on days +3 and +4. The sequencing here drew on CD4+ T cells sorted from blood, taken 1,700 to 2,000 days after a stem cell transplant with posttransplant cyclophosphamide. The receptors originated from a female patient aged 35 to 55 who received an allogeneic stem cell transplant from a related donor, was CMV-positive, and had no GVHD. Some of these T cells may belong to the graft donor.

CDR3 region: CSVEQGARYEQYF. The CDR3, as DNA: TGCAGCGTTGAACAGGGGGCACGTTACGAGCAGTACTTC. The chain uses TRBV29-1 and TRBJ2-7; 8 bases align to TRBD1. V lost 2 bases, J lost 4 bases, and 4 bases stayed unmatched. Germline V gene sequence: CDR1 SQVTM, CDR2 ANQGSEA. CDR3 length equals 13 residues.

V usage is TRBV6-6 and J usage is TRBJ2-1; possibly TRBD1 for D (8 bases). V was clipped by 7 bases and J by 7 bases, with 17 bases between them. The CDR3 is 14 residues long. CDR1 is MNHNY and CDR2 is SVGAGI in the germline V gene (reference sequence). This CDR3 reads CASKNRGGRNEQFF. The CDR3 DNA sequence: TGTGCCAGCAAAAACAGGGGGGGCCGGAATGAGCAGTTCTTC.

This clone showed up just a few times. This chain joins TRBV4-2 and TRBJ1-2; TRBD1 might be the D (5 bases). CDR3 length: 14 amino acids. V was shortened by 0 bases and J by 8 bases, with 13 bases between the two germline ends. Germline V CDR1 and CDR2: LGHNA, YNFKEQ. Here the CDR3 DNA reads TGTGCCAGCAGCCAAGATGCGGGGGTGGGGGGCTACACCTTC. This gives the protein CASSQDAGVGGYTF.

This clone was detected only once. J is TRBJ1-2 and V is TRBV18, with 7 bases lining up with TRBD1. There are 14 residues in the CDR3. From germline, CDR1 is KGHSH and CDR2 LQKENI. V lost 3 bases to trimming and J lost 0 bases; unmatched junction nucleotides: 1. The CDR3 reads CASSPGTANYGYTF. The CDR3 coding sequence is TGTGCCAGCTCACCGGGGACAGCTAACTATGGCTACACCTTC.

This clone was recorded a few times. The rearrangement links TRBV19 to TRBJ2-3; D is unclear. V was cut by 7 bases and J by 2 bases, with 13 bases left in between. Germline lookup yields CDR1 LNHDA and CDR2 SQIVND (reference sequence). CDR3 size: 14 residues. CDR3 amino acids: CASTLGGLTDTQYF. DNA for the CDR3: TGTGCCAGTACCCTAGGCGGCCTCACAGATACGCAGTATTTT.

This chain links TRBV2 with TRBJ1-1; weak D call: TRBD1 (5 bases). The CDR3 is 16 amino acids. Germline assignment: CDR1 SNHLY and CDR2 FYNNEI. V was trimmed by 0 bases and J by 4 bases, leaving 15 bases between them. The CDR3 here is CASSEAGEGIGTEAFF. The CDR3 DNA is TGTGCCAGCAGTGAAGCGGGGGAGGGGATCGGCACTGAAGCTTTCTTT.

CDR3 DNA: TGCGCCAGCAGCCAGGGCTCTGGAAACACCATATATTTT. It encodes CASSQGSGNTIYF. V usage is TRBV5-1 and J usage is TRBJ1-3; a weak D match, TRBD1 (5 bases). The CDR3 loop spans 13 amino acids. The germline gives CDR1 SGHRS, CDR2 YFSETQ. V gave up 4 bases and J gave up 0 bases, with 5 bases separating them.

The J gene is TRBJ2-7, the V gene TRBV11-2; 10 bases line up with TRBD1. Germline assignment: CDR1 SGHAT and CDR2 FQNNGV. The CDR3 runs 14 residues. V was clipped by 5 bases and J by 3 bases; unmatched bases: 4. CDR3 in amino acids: CASSPGQGVYEQYF. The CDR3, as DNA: TGTGCCAGCAGCCCCGGACAGGGGGTCTACGAGCAGTACTTC.

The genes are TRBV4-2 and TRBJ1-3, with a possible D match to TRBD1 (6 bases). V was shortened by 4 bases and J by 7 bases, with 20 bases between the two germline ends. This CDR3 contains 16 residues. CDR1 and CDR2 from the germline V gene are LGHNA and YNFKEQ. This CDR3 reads CASSPIGQGKGNTIYF. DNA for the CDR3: TGTGCCAGCAGCCCCATCGGTCAGGGGAAAGGGAACACCATATATTTT.

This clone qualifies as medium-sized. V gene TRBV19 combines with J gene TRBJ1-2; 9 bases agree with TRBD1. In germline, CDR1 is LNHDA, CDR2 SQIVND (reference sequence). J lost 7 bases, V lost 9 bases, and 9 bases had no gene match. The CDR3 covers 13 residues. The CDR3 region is CARDRGRSRGYTF. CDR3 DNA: TGTGCCAGGGACAGGGGACGGTCTCGTGGCTACACCTTC.

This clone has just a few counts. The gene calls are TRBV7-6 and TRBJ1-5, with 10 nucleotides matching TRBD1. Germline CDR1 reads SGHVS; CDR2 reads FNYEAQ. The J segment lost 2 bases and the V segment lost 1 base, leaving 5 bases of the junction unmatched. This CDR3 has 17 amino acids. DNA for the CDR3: TGTGCCAGCAGCTTAGGGGGGACAGGGGCCGGCAATCAGCCCCAGCATTTT. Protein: CASSLGGTGAGNQPQHF.

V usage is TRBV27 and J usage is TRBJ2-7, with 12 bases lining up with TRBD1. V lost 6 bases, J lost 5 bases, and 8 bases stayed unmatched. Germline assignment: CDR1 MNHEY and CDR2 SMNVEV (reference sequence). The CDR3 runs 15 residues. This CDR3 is CASSLGGQGAHEQYF. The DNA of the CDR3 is TGTGCCAGCAGCCTCGGGGGACAGGGGGCCCACGAGCAGTACTTC.

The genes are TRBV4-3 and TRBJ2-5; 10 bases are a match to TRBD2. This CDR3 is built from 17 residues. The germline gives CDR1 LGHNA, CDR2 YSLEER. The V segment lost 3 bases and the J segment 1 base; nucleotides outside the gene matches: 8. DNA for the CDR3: TGCGCCAGCAGCCAGTCAAATCTAGCGGGGGCCCAAGAGACCCAGTACTTC. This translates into CASSQSNLAGAQETQYF.

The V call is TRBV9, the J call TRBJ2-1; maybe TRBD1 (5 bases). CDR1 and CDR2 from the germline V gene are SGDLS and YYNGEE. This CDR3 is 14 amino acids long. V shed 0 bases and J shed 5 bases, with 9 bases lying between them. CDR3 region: CASSVVPDNNEQFF. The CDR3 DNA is TGTGCCAGCAGCGTAGTCCCGGACAACAATGAGCAGTTCTTC.

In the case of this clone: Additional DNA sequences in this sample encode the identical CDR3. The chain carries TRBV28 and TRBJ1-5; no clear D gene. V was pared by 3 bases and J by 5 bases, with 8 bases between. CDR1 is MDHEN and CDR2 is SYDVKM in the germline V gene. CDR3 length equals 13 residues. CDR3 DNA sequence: TGTGCCAGCAGTTTCCCGGGAGATCAGCCCCAGCATTTT. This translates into CASSFPGDQPQHF.

The CDR3 sequence is CASSLRGTFTDTQYF. CDR3 nucleotide sequence: TGCGCCAGCAGCTTGAGGGGGACATTCACAGATACGCAGTATTTT. This chain joins TRBV5-1 and TRBJ2-3; D is possibly TRBD1 (6 bases). The CDR3 has 15 amino acids. Trimming stripped 1 base from V and 2 bases from J, with 11 bases between. The germline CDR1 and CDR2 sequences are SGHRS and YFSETQ.

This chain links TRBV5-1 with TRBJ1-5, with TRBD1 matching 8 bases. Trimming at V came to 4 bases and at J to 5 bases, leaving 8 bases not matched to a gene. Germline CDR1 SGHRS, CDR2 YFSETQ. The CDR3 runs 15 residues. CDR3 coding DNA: TGCGCCAGCAGCATACAGGGGGATAGAGATCAGCCCCAGCATTTT. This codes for CASSIQGDRDQPQHF. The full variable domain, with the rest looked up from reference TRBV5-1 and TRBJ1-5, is KAGVTQTPRYLIKTRGQQVTLSCSPISGHRSVSWYQQTPGQGLQFLFEYFSETQRNKGNFPGRFSGRQFSNSRSEMNVSTLELGDSALYLCASSIQGDRDQPQHFGDGTRLSIL.

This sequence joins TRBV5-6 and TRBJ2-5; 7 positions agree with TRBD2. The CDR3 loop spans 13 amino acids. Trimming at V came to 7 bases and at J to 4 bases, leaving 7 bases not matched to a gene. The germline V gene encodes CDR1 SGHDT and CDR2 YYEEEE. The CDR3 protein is CASLGRVGETQYF. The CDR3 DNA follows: TGTGCCAGCTTGGGGAGGGTCGGAGAGACCCAGTACTTC.

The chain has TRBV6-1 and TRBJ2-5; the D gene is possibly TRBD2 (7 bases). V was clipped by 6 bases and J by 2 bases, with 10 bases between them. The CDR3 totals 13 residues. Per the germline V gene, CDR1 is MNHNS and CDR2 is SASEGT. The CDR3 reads CASRRGGQETQYF. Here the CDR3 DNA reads TGTGCCAGCAGGAGGGGGGGGCAAGAGACCCAGTACTTC.

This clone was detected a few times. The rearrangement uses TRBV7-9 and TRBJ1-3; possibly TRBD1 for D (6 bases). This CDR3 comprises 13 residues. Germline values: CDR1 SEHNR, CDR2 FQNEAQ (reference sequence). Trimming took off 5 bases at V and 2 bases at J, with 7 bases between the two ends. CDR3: CASSRTAGNTIYF. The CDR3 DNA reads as TGTGCCAGCAGCCGGACAGCTGGAAACACCATATATTTT.

The CDR3 spells CASSLESGVGFEQYF. The CDR3 nucleotides read TGCGCCAGCAGCTTGGAGAGCGGGGTTGGGTTCGAGCAGTACTTC. The chain links TRBV5-1 to TRBJ2-7; 7 nucleotides match TRBD2. J was trimmed by 6 bases and V by 0 bases; bases with no gene match: 9. CDR3 length: 15 residues. Germline-derived CDR1 and CDR2 are SGHRS and YFSETQ.

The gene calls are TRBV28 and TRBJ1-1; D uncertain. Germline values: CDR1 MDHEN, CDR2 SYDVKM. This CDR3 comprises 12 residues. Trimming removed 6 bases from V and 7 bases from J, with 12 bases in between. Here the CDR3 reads CASSLQVDEAFF. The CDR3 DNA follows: TGTGCCAGCAGCTTGCAGGTGGATGAAGCTTTCTTT.

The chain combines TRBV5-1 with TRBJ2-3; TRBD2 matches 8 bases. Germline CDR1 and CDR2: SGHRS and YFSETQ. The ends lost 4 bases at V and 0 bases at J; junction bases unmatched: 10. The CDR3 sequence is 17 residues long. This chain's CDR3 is CASSPRLAGISTDTQYF. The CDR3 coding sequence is TGCGCCAGCAGCCCAAGATTAGCGGGGATAAGCACAGATACGCAGTATTTT.

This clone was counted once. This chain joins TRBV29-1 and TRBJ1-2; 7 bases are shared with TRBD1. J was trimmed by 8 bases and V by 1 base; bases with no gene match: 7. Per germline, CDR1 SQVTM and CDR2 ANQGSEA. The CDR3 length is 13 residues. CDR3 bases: TGCAGCGTTGAAGGCCGACAGGGTAACGGCTACACCTTC. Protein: CSVEGRQGNGYTF.

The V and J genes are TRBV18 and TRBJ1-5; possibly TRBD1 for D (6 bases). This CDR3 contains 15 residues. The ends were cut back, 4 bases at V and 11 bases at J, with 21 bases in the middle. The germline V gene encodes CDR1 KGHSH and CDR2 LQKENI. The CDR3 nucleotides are TGTGCCAGCTCACTAAATAAAGGGACACGAAGTACCCAGCATTTT. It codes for CASSLNKGTRSTQHF.

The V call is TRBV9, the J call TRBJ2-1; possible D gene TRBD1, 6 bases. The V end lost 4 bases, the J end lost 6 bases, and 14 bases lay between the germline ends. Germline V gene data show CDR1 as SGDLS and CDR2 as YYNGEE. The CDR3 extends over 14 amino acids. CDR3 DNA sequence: TGTGCCAGCAGCCCATTTCAACAGGGCAATGAGCAGTTCTTC. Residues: CASSPFQQGNEQFF.

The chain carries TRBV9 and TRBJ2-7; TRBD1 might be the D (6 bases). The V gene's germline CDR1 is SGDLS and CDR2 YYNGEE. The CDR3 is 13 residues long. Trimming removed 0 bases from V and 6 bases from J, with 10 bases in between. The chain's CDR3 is CASSVVQGGEQYF. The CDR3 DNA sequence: TGTGCCAGCAGCGTAGTACAGGGCGGCGAGCAGTACTTC.

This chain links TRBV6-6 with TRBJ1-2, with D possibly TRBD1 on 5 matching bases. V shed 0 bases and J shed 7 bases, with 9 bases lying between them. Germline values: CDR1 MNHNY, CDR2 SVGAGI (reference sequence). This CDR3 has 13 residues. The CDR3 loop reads CASSYSGGGGYTF. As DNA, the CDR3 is TGTGCCAGCAGTTACTCCGGGGGTGGTGGCTACACCTTC.

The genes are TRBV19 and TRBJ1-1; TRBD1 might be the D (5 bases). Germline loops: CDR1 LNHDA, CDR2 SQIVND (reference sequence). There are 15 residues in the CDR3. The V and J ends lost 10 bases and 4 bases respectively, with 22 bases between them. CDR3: CATGGKGLVGTEAFF. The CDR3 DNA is TGTGCCACCGGTGGGAAGGGGCTAGTCGGCACTGAAGCTTTCTTT.

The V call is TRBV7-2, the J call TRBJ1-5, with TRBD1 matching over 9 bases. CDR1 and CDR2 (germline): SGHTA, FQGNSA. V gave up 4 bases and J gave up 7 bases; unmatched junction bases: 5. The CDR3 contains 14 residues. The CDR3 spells CASSSGQGGQPQHF. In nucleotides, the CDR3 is TGTGCCAGCAGCTCGGGACAGGGAGGCCAGCCCCAGCATTTT.

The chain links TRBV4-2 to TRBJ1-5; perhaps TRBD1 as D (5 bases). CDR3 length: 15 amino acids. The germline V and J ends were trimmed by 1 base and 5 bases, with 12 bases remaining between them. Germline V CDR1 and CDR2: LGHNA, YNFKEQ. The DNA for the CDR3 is TGTGCCAGCAGCCAAGTAAAAGGGGTTCATCAGCCCCAGCATTTT. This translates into CASSQVKGVHQPQHF.